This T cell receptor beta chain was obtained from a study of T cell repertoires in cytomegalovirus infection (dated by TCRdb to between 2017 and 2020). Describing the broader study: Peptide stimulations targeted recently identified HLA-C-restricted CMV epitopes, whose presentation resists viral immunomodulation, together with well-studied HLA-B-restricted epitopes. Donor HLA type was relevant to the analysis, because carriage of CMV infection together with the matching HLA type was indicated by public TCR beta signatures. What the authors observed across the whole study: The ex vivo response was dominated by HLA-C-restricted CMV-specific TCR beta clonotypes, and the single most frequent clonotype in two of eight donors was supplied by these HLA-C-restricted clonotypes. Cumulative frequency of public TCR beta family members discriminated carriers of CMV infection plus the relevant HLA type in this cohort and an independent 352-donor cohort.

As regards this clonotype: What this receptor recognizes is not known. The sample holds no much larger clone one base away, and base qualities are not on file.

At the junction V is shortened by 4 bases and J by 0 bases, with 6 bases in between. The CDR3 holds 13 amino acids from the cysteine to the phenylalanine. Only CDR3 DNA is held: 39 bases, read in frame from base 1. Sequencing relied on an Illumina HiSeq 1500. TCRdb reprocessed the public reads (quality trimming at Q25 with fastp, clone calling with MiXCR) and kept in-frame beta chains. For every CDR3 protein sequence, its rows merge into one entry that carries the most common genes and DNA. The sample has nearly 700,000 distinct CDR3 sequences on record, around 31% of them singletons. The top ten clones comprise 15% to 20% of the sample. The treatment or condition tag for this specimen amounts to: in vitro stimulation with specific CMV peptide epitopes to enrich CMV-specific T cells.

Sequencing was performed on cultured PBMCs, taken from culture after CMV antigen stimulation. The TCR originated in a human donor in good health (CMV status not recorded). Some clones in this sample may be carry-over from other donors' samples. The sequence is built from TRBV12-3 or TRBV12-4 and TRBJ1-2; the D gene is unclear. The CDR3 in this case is CASSYGANYGYTF. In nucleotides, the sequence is TGTGCCAGCAGTTACGGAGCTAACTATGGCTACACCTTC.